These 28 T cell receptor beta chains originate from one sample sequenced in a study of blood T cell repertoires in COVID-19. Measured with immunoSEQ multiplex PCR; TCRdb has only the in-frame clones, and not every one. Found here are 150,000 to 200,000 clones, more than 75% of them singletons; the top ten hold 4% to 5%. The sample comprised peripheral blood. Receptors were obtained from a human donor in a cohort sampled during active COVID-19.

The chain is built from TRBV18 and TRBJ1-2; D remains unclear. Germline assignment: CDR1 KGHSH and CDR2 LQKENI. V lost 2 bases, J lost 4 bases, and 14 bases lay in between. CDR3 length: 15 residues. The CDR3 nucleotides read TGTGCCAGCTCACCAAATGGCAGAAATGCCTATGGCTACACCTTC. It specifies CASSPNGRNAYGYTF. Full variable domain (remainder filled in from reference TRBV18 and TRBJ1-2): NAGVMQNPRHLVRRRGQEARLRCSPMKGHSHVYWYRQLPEEGLKFMVYLQKENIIDESGMPKERFSAEFPKEGPSILRIQQVVRGDSAAYFCASSPNGRNAYGYTFGSGTRLTVV.

The rearrangement joins TRBV3-1 (or the pseudogene TRBV3-2) to TRBJ2-1, with TRBD2 matching 7 bases. There are 16 residues in the CDR3. The junction had 7 bases not matched to a gene; V was cut back by 0 bases and J by 5 bases. Germline values: CDR1 LGHDT, CDR2 YNNKEL (reference sequence). As DNA, the CDR3 is TGTGCCAGCAGCCAAGAGCCTAGCGGTTATAACAATGAGCAGTTCTTC. Translation: CASSQEPSGYNNEQFF.

V and J are TRBV5-6 and TRBJ2-7; 8 bases are a match to TRBD1. The CDR3 spans 14 residues. Unmatched junction bases numbered 9, after V lost 3 bases and J lost 7 bases. In germline, CDR1 is SGHDT, CDR2 YYEEEE. The CDR3 here is CASSSLRTGREQYF. As DNA, the CDR3 is TGTGCCAGCAGCTCCCTTCGGACAGGGAGGGAGCAGTACTTC. The full variable domain, in which reference TRBV5-6 and TRBJ2-7 provide the parts outside the CDR3, is DAGVTQSPTHLIKTRGQQVTLRCSPKSGHDTVSWYQQALGQGPQFIFQYYEEEERQRGNFPDRFSGHQFPNYSSELNVNALLLGDSALYLCASSSLRTGREQYFGPGTRLTVT.

This chain connects TRBV6-2 or TRBV6-3 to TRBJ2-5, with 14 bases identical to TRBD2. This CDR3 has 15 amino acids. V dropped 5 bases and J dropped 5; count of bases not matched to a gene: 4. Germline assignment: CDR1 MNHEY and CDR2 SVGEGT. CDR3 sequence reads: CASSQTSGRGETQYF. In DNA, the CDR3 is TGTGCCAGCAGTCAGACTAGCGGGAGGGGGGAGACCCAGTACTTC.

The J gene is TRBJ1-5, the V gene TRBV5-5; 8 positions agree with TRBD1. V shed 0 bases, J shed 6 bases, and the junction held 5 bases outside the gene matches. Looked up from germline, CDR1 is SGHKS and CDR2 is YYEKEE (reference sequence). The CDR3 is 15 amino acids. The CDR3 protein is CASSLGQGAGQPQHF. The CDR3, as DNA: TGTGCCAGCAGCTTGGGCCAGGGGGCCGGTCAGCCCCAGCATTTT.

The chain links TRBV6-4 to TRBJ2-3; 7 nucleotides line up with TRBD1. Germline V gives CDR1 MRHNA, CDR2 SNTAGT. J gave up 2 bases and V 5 bases, and 7 bases lay outside the gene matches. This CDR3 has 15 residues. In DNA, the CDR3 is TGTGCCAGCAGTCTACAGGGGTTTGCCACAGATACGCAGTATTTT. It encodes CASSLQGFATDTQYF.

The rearrangement uses TRBV6-1 and TRBJ2-7, with a weak D call TRBD2 (5 bases). V was pared by 3 bases and J by 13 bases, with 16 bases between. Looked up from germline, CDR1 is MNHNS and CDR2 is SASEGT. The CDR3 contains 12 residues. The CDR3 DNA follows: TGTGCCAGCAGTGAGAGGTCACCTAGCCCCTACTTC. Protein sequence: CASSERSPSPYF.

This chain links TRBV19 with TRBJ1-5; D is possibly TRBD1 (5 bases). This CDR3 contains 15 residues. From germline, CDR1 is LNHDA and CDR2 SQIVND (reference sequence). Trimming removed 2 bases from V and 1 base from J, with 9 bases in between. CDR3 protein: CASSIRGESNQPQHF. The CDR3 DNA follows: TGTGCCAGTAGTATACGGGGGGAAAGCAATCAGCCCCAGCATTTT.

The chain carries TRBV18 and TRBJ1-2; 9 bases are shared with TRBD1. Germline V gene data show CDR1 as KGHSH and CDR2 as LQKENI. The V segment lost 3 bases and the J segment 6 bases; nucleotides outside the gene matches: 8. The CDR3 has 15 amino acids. CDR3 DNA sequence: TGTGCCAGCTCACCCGCCGGACAGGGGACGGATGGCTACACCTTC. Translation: CASSPAGQGTDGYTF.

This rearrangement joins TRBV5-1 to TRBJ2-1; 8 bases fit TRBD2. Germline V lookup: CDR1 SGHRS, CDR2 YFSETQ. The CDR3 has 14 residues. V was pared by 3 bases and J by 5 bases, with 4 bases of the junction left unmatched. The CDR3 is CASSYGRGDNEQFF. The CDR3 DNA sequence: TGCGCCAGCAGCTACGGGAGGGGGGACAATGAGCAGTTCTTC.

The chain combines TRBV12-3 or TRBV12-4 with TRBJ2-3; TRBD2 aligns across 10 bases. This CDR3 spans 11 amino acids. J gave up 9 bases and V 6 bases, and 0 bases lay outside the gene matches. The CDR3 reads CASRGLATQYF. CDR3 sequence (DNA): TGTGCCAGCAGGGGACTAGCGACGCAGTATTTT.

The CDR3 protein is CASSQGGASGSGEQYF. Here the CDR3 DNA reads TGTGCCAGCAGCCAAGGGGGGGCTAGCGGGAGTGGAGAGCAGTACTTC. This rearrangement joins TRBV4-2 to TRBJ2-7; 10 nucleotides align to TRBD2. There are 16 residues in the CDR3. The V and J ends lost 1 base and 7 bases, in that order; junction bases with no gene match: 10. From germline, CDR1 is LGHNA and CDR2 YNFKEQ.

The V and J genes are TRBV10-3 and TRBJ1-2, with TRBD1 matching 8 bases. The CDR3 is made up of 15 amino acids. Germline CDR1 reads ENHRY; CDR2 reads SYGVKD. V dropped 3 bases and J dropped 6; count of bases not matched to a gene: 9. Here the CDR3 DNA reads TGTGCCATCAGTGATCGCCAGACAGGGGAAAATGGCTACACCTTC. Translating it yields CAISDRQTGENGYTF.

J is TRBJ2-7 and V is TRBV6-1, with 9 bases identical to TRBD2. Germline V gene sequence: CDR1 MNHNS, CDR2 SASEGT. The CDR3 is 16 amino acids. V gave up 2 bases and J gave up 0 bases; unmatched junction bases: 5. The CDR3 protein is CASSEWLAGSSYEQYF. The CDR3 bases are TGTGCCAGCAGTGAATGGCTAGCGGGGAGCTCCTACGAGCAGTACTTC.

The chain uses TRBV4-3 and TRBJ1-5, with unresolved D. Germline CDR1 and CDR2: LGHNA and YSLEER. The CDR3 is made up of 13 amino acids. V gave up 3 bases and J gave up 3 bases, with 6 bases separating them. CDR3 sequence: CASSHSVNQPQHF. The CDR3 DNA reads TGCGCCAGCAGCCATTCTGTCAATCAGCCCCAGCATTTT.

J is TRBJ2-5 and V is TRBV9; 9 bases line up with TRBD1. V lost 4 bases and J lost 7; bases outside the gene matches: 8. The CDR3 contains 14 residues. Germline V lookup: CDR1 SGDLS, CDR2 YYNGEE. In DNA, the CDR3 is TGTGCCAGCAGCCTCACAGGGGGCCCCGGGACCCAGTACTTC. Translating it yields CASSLTGGPGTQYF. The complete variable domain, with remaining parts taken from reference TRBV9 and TRBJ2-5, reads DSGVTQTPKHLITATGQRVTLRCSPRSGDLSVYWYQQSLDQGLQFLIQYYNGEERAKGNILERFSAQQFPDLHSELNLSSLELGDSALYFCASSLTGGPGTQYFGPGTRLLVL.

This chain links TRBV7-2 with TRBJ2-7; a weak D match, TRBD2 (5 bases). Germline V gene lookup returns CDR1 SGHTA and CDR2 FQGNSA. The CDR3 has 14 amino acids. V was pared by 4 bases and J by 0 bases, with 10 bases between. The CDR3 sequence is CASSSDSLSYEQYF. Written as DNA, the CDR3 is TGTGCCAGCAGCTCGGACTCCCTCTCCTACGAGCAGTACTTC.

The chain couples TRBV7-8 to TRBJ1-4, with TRBD1 as a possible D gene (6 bases). V dropped 4 bases and J dropped 1 base, with 13 bases sitting between them. Per germline, CDR1 SGHVS and CDR2 FQNEAQ. This CDR3 is 16 amino acids long. CDR3 amino acids: CASSSATGITNEKLFF. The CDR3 nucleotides read TGTGCCAGCAGCTCCGCCACAGGGATAACTAATGAAAAACTGTTTTTT.

The rearrangement uses TRBV10-3 and TRBJ2-1, with 8 positions matching TRBD2. This CDR3 is 14 amino acids long. Germline values: CDR1 ENHRY, CDR2 SYGVKD. Trimming took 10 bases from V and 5 from J; bases not matched to a gene: 10. CDR3 bases: TGTGCCACTAGAGCGGGAGTCGGTGACAATGAGCAGTTCTTC. It translates to CATRAGVGDNEQFF.

This clone was seen once. The V call is TRBV6-1, the J call TRBJ1-6; TRBD1 matches 9 bases. The V and J ends lost 0 bases and 9 bases, in that order; junction bases with no gene match: 3. Germline values: CDR1 MNHNS, CDR2 SASEGT. CDR3 length equals 15 residues. CDR3 DNA sequence: TGTGCCAGCAGTGAAGCTGAACAGGGGGCTTCACCCCTCCACTTT. This sequence encodes CASSEAEQGASPLHF.

This clone occurred a few times. The V call is TRBV2, the J call TRBJ1-5, with TRBD1 matching 7 bases. After removal of 6 bases from V and 5 bases from J, the junction contained 4 bases not matched to a gene. The CDR3 contains 13 residues. In germline, CDR1 is SNHLY, CDR2 FYNNEI. This chain's CDR3 is CASRWQGDQPQHF. DNA for the CDR3: TGTGCCAGCAGGTGGCAGGGGGATCAGCCCCAGCATTTT.

This chain links TRBV27 with TRBJ1-1, with D possibly matching TRBD1 (5 bases). Trimming left V 3 bases short and J 5 bases short, with 10 bases between. CDR3 length: 13 residues. Germline V gene lookup returns CDR1 MNHEY and CDR2 SMNVEV (reference sequence). The CDR3 reads CASSLGGGTEAFF. In nucleotides, the CDR3 is TGTGCCAGCAGTTTGGGGGGAGGAACTGAAGCTTTCTTT.

This clone appeared once. The chain employs TRBV27 and TRBJ1-6, with 10 positions matching TRBD1. The CDR3 contains 14 residues. Germline V gene sequence: CDR1 MNHEY, CDR2 SMNVEV (reference sequence). The J segment lost 11 bases and the V segment lost 5 bases, leaving 6 bases of the junction unmatched. This chain's CDR3 is CASSHDRGRTPLHF. CDR3 coding DNA: TGTGCCAGCAGTCACGACAGGGGGCGTACACCCCTCCACTTT.

CDR3 in DNA: TGTGCCAGCAGCTTAATAGCGGGAGGTTCCCTACTCTACAATGAGCAGTTCTTC. Its protein product is CASSLIAGGSLLYNEQFF. This chain joins TRBV11-2 and TRBJ2-1, with 10 bases that match TRBD2. The ends lost 2 bases at V and 3 bases at J; junction bases unmatched: 10. This CDR3 is 18 amino acids long. Germline V gene data show CDR1 as SGHAT and CDR2 as FQNNGV. Based on the CDR3 plus reference TRBV11-2 and TRBJ2-1, the full variable domain is EAGVAQSPRYKIIEKRQSVAFWCNPISGHATLYWYQQILGQGPKLLIQFQNNGVVDDSQLPKDRFSAERLKGVDSTLKIQPAKLEDSAVYLCASSLIAGGSLLYNEQFFGPGTRLTVL.

The V and J genes are TRBV2 and TRBJ2-5; perhaps TRBD2 as D (6 bases). The germline V and J ends were trimmed by 5 bases and 4 bases, with 11 bases remaining between them. This CDR3 is 13 amino acids long. The V gene's germline CDR1 is SNHLY and CDR2 FYNNEI. CDR3 coding DNA: TGTGCCAGCAGTTGGAGGGTGGGAGAGACCCAGTACTTC. Translating it yields CASSWRVGETQYF.

The chain couples TRBV19 to TRBJ2-1; TRBD2 agrees at 12 bases. Germline lookup yields CDR1 LNHDA and CDR2 SQIVND (reference sequence). This CDR3 contains 16 residues. The V segment lost 0 bases and the J segment 4 bases; nucleotides outside the gene matches: 1. DNA for the CDR3: TGTGCCAGTAGTATAGAGGGACTAGCGGGTTACAATGAGCAGTTCTTC. This translates into CASSIEGLAGYNEQFF.

The chain combines TRBV3-1 (or the pseudogene TRBV3-2) with TRBJ1-4, with 9 nucleotides matching TRBD1. V was pared by 3 bases and J by 7 bases, with 9 bases of the junction left unmatched. The CDR3 contains 16 residues. CDR1 LGHDT and CDR2 YNNKEL come from the germline V gene (reference sequence). The CDR3 loop reads CASSQGNRGLGEKLFF. Here the CDR3 DNA reads TGTGCCAGCAGCCAGGGAAACAGGGGGCTAGGTGAAAAACTGTTTTTT.

This chain connects TRBV28 to TRBJ2-3, with no clear D. V was pared by 7 bases and J by 3 bases, with 8 bases between. Germline CDR1 and CDR2: MDHEN and SYDVKM. The CDR3 is 12 amino acids. The CDR3 sequence: CASTSRTDTQYF. In DNA, the CDR3 is TGTGCCAGCACCTCGCGAACAGATACGCAGTATTTT. Full variable domain (remainder filled in from reference TRBV28 and TRBJ2-3): DVKVTQSSRYLVKRTGEKVFLECVQDMDHENMFWYRQDPGLGLRLIYFSYDVKMKEKGDIPEGYSVSREKKERFSLILESASTNQTSMYLCASTSRTDTQYFGPGTRLTVL.